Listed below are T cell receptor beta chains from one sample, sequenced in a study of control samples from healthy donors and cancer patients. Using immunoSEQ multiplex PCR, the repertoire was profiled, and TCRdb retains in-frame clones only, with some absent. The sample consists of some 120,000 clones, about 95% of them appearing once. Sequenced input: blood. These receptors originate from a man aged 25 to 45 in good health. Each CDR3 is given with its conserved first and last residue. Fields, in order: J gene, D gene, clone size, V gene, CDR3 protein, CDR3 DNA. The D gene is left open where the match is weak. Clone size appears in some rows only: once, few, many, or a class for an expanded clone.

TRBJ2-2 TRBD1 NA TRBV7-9 CASSSSGQGNTGELFF TGTGCCAGCAGCTCCTCGGGACAGGGAAACACCGGGGAGCTGTTTTTT
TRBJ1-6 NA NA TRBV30 CAWSVDGRSPLHF TGTGCCTGGAGTGTAGATGGTCGATCACCCCTTCACTTT
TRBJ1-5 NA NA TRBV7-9 CASSLGTGRQPQHF TGTGCCAGCAGCTTAGGCACGGGGAGGCAGCCCCAGCATTTT
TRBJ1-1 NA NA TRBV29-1 CSVEANTEAFF TGCAGCGTTGAGGCGAACACTGAAGCTTTCTTT
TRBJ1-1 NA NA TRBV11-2 CASSLASGPAFF TGTGCCAGCAGCTTAGCTTCAGGGCCAGCTTTCTTT
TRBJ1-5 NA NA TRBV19 CAAGGSRGLRDQPQHF TGTGCGGCCGGGGGATCCCGGGGGCTGCGGGATCAGCCCCAGCATTTT
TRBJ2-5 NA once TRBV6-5 CASSPDGVRETQYF TGTGCCAGCAGTCCCGACGGGGTCCGGGAGACCCAGTACTTC
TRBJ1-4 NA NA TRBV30 CAWSLGGNNEKLFF TGTGCCTGGAGTCTTGGAGGAAATAATGAAAAACTGTTTTTT
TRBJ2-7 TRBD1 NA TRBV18 CASSPGQDYEQYF TGTGCCAGCTCACCGGGACAGGACTACGAGCAGTACTTC
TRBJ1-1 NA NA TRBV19 CASSFTDLAEAFF TGTGCCAGTAGTTTTACAGATCTAGCTGAAGCTTTCTTT
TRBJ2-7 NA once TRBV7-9 CASSSGPTYEQYF TGTGCCAGCAGCAGCGGCCCGACCTACGAGCAGTACTTC
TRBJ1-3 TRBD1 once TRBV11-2 CASRPMDRAHTTYF TGTGCCAGCAGGCCCATGGACAGGGCCCACACCACATATTTT
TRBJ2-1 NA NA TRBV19 CASSPSSFYNEQFF TGTGCCAGTAGTCCGTCTAGCTTCTACAATGAGCAGTTCTTC
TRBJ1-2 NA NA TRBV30 CAWSSGGIDTF TGTGCCTGGAGTTCGGGGGGGATAGACACCTTC
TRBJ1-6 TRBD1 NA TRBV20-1 CSASVGQGAPPLHF TGCAGTGCTAGTGTGGGACAGGGGGCACCACCCCTCCACTTT
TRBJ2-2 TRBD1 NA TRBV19 CASSIDRDRVGGFSGELFF TGTGCCAGTAGTATAGATCGGGACAGGGTGGGAGGTTTTTCCGGGGAGCTGTTTTTT
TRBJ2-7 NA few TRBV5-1 CASSSGGSYEQYF TGCGCCAGCAGCTCGGGCGGTTCCTACGAGCAGTACTTC
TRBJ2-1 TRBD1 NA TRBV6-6 CASSYSRQGRDEQFF TGTGCCAGCAGTTACTCGCGACAGGGACGAGATGAGCAGTTCTTC
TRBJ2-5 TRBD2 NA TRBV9 CASSVGRARQETQYF TGTGCCAGCAGCGTTGGGAGGGCCAGGCAAGAGACCCAGTACTTC
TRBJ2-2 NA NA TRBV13 CASSLGPKETNTGELFF TGTGCCAGCAGCTTAGGCCCGAAGGAAACGAACACCGGGGAGCTGTTTTTT
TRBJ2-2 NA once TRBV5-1 CAIGSSTGELFF TGCGCCATCGGGTCTTCCACCGGGGAGCTGTTTTTT
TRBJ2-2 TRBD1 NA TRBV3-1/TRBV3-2 CASSPTGTENTGELFF TGTGCCAGCAGCCCGACCGGGACAGAGAACACCGGGGAGCTGTTTTTT
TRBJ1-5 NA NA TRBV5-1 CASSWESGQPQHF TGCGCCAGCAGTTGGGAGTCAGGGCAGCCCCAGCATTTT
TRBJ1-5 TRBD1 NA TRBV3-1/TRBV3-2 CASSLWDRGFSNQPQHF TGTGCCAGCAGCCTCTGGGACAGGGGTTTCAGCAATCAGCCCCAGCATTTT
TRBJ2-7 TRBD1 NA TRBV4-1 CASSFRTGPSTEQYF TGCGCCAGCAGCTTCCGGACAGGTCCGAGCACCGAGCAGTACTTC
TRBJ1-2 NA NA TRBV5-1 CASSPSGWRYTF TGCGCCAGCAGCCCGTCGGGTTGGCGCTACACCTTC
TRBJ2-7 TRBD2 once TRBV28 CASRPGGRYEQYF TGTGCCAGCAGGCCGGGGGGGCGGTACGAGCAGTACTTC